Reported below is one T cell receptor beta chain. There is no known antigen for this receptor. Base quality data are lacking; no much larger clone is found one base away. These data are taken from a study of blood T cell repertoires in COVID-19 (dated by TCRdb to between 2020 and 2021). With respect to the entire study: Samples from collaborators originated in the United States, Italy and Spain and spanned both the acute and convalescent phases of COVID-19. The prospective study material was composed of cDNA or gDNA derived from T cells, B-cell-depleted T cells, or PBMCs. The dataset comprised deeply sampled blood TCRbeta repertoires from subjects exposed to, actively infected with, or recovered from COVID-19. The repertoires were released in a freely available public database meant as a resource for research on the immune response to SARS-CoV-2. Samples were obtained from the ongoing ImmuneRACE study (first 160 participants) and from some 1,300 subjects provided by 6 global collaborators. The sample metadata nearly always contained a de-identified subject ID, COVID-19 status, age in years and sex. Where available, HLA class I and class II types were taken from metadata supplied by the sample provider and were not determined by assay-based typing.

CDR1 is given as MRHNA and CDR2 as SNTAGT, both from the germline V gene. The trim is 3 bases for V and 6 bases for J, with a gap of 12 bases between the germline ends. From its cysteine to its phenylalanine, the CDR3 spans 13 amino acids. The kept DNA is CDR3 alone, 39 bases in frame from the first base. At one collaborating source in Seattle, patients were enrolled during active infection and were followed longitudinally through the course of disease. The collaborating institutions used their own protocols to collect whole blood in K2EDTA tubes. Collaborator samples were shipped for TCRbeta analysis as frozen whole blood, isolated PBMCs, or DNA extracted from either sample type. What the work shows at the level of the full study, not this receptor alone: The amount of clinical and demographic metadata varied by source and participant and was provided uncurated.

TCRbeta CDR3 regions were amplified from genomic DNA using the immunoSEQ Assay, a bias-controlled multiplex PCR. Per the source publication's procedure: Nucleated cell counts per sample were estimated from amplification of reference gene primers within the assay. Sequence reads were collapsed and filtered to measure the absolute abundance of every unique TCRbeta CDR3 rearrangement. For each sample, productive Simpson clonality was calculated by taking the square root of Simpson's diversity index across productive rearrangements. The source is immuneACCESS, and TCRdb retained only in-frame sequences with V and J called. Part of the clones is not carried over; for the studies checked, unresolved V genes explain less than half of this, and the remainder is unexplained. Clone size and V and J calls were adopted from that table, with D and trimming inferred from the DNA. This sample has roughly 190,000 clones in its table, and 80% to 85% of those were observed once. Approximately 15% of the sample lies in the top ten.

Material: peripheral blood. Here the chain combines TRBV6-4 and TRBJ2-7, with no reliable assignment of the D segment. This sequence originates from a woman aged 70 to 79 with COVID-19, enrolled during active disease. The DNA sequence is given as TGTGCCAGCAGTGATTCAAAATGGCTCGAGCAGTACTTC. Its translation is CASSDSKWLEQYF.